The present T cell receptor (beta chain) was sequenced within a study of cytomegalovirus exposure and HLA in healthy donors listed by TCRdb under 2017. About the full investigation: A later analysis indicated that the 120 validation repertoires were generated on the platform also employed for the approximately 700 repertoires of the first cohort. The study aimed to test whether cataloging public T cell receptors could reveal signatures of past pathogen exposure. To predict cytomegalovirus infection status, the study brought together high-throughput TCR immunosequencing, statistical association of individual TCRs with disease status, and machine learning. Along with the 666-subject first cohort, a separate validation cohort of over a hundred different subjects was used. The research as a whole found: A later analysis had no HLA typing for the validation cohort, so co-occurrence there was scored across all 110 or so repertoires. Subsequent analysis determined that TCRs grouped into clusters in the first cohort also showed a tendency toward co-occurrence across the roughly 110 validation repertoires, and roughly 95% of cluster scores exceeded 0. Most TCR sequences were seen in very few donors, while some public TCRs were found in many individuals. The classifier was reported to diagnose cytomegalovirus status with high specificity and sensitivity in both the original and validation cohorts. According to the authors, the approach could potentially be generalized to other disease states and immunological phenotypes. Three of the identified cytomegalovirus-associated TCR beta chains were confirmed in vitro to be specific for cytomegalovirus antigens. In the study, around 150 TCR beta chains were listed as associated with cytomegalovirus.

The library relied on the immunoSEQ multiplex PCR assay. In the source study's methods: To diagnose cytomegalovirus status from the catalog of TCR beta chain sequences, a statistical classification framework was built. Held by TCRdb, this immuneACCESS table contains in-frame sequences only and omits some clones. Under half of the omission traces to an unresolved V gene where checked; the cause of the rest is unknown. The V and J calls and clone size were taken over from that table, and D and trimming were inferred from the DNA. In this sample the table shows roughly 90,000 clones, approximately 81% of which occur a single time. Roughly 22% of the sample goes to the ten largest clones. The CDR3, cysteine through phenylalanine, is 18 amino acids long. Left in the record is the CDR3 DNA by itself, 54 bases read in frame from the first base. V lost 7 bases and J lost 0 bases; the stretch between them is 22 bases long. CDR1 is given as LNHDA and CDR2 as SQIVND, both from the germline V gene (reference sequence).

On this clone: It has no known antigen specificity. No much larger clonotype is one base removed from it; base qualities were not supplied.

The donors belonged to the validation cohort of about 130 subjects, which was separate from the approximately 680-subject first cohort. The V and J genes are TRBV19 and TRBJ1-5, with TRBD1 perhaps the D gene, on 6 matching bases. Specimen: PBMCs. The clonotype originates from a man aged 18 to 30 in good health and CMV-seropositive. At the DNA level, the sequence is TGTGCCAGTACCCCCGCGGACAGCCCCTCAATTAGCAATCAGCCCCAGCATTTT. Its protein is CASTPADSPSISNQPQHF.